The present T cell receptor beta chain was sequenced within a study of spatial heterogeneity in lung cancer. Study-wide background: Raw reads contained each unique TCR and UMI combination more than ten times on average.

Time point denoted: sample taken at primary tumor resection. The authors sequenced whole RNA from tumor, nontumor lung or frozen PBMC without sorting. Germline CDR1 reads SGHAT; CDR2 reads FQNNGV. This CDR3 spans 13 amino acids. Trimming left V 0 bases short and J 5 bases short, with 7 bases between. Study-level points and caveats: One measure, the expanded intratumoral alpha and beta TCR count, tracked tumor mutation counts. Ubiquitous and regional expanded TCR counts tracked ubiquitous and regional nonsynonymous mutations, respectively.

As for this clonotype: The antigen is undetermined.

TCR cDNA molecules were tagged individually, and each one carried a unique molecular identifier. Using its own MiXCR run on the 5' RACE reads, TCRdb lists one record per CDR3 protein. This sample carries about 100,000 distinct CDR3 sequences, approximately 4% of them seen once, and the ten largest clones take approximately 22%. This clonotype originated in a male donor with early-stage non-small cell lung cancer. The source material was lung tumor tissue, sampled at surgery. The rearrangement links TRBV11-2 to TRBJ2-5; no firm D call. In nucleotides, the CDR3 is TGTGCCAGCAGCTTAGAGTTTCGGGAGACCCAGTACTTC. The encoded protein is CASSLEFRETQYF.